Sequencing of this T cell receptor (beta chain) was carried out in a study of control samples from healthy donors and cancer patients. This CDR3 region has 14 residues. Trimming left V 4 bases short and J 0 bases short, with 9 bases between. CDR1 SGDLS and CDR2 YYNGEE come from the germline V gene. Profiling relied on immunoSEQ multiplex PCR, and the TCRdb table lists in-frame clones only, not all of them. The sample includes under 110,000 clones, more than 85% of them seen just once. Sequenced input: blood. The sequence was collected from a man aged 30-40 years in good health. V is TRBV9 and J is TRBJ2-3; D is unclear. The CDR3 DNA sequence: TGTGCCAGCAGCATGACATCTAGCACAGATACGCAGTATTTT. Its translation: CASSMTSSTDTQYF.